This TCR beta chain was captured in a study of T cell responses to AZD1222 COVID-19 vaccine. Clones were read by immunoSEQ multiplex PCR, and TCRdb kept only the in-frame ones, dropping some. The sample has about 180,000 clones; approximately 94% are singletons. The CDR3 spans 11 residues. Germline V CDR1 and CDR2: SEHNR, FQNEAQ (reference sequence). The junction had 1 base not matched to a gene; V was cut back by 6 bases and J by 9 bases. The sequence was obtained from an adult who received the AZD1222 COVID-19 vaccine. Here the sequenced sample was peripheral blood, taken 28 days after the second AZD1222 dose. J is TRBJ2-1 and V is TRBV7-9, with 8 bases that match TRBD2. The CDR3 DNA follows: TGTGCCAGCAGTCTAGCGGGTGAGCAGTTCTTC. It encodes CASSLAGEQFF.